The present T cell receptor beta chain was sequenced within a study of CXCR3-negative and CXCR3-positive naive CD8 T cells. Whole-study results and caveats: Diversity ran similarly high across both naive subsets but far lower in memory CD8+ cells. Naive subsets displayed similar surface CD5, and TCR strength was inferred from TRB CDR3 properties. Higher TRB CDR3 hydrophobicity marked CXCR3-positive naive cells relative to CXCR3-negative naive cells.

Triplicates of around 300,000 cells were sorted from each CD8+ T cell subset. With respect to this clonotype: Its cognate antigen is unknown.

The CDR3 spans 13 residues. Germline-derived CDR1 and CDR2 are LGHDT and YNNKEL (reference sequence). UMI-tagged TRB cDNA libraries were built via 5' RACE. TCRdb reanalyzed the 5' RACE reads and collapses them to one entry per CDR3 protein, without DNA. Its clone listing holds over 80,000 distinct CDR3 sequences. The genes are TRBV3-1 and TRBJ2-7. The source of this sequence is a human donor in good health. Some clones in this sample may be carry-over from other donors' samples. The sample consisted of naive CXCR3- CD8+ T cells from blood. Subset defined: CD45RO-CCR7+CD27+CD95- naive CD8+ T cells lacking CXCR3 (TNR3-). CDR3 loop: CASSQDYNYEQYF.